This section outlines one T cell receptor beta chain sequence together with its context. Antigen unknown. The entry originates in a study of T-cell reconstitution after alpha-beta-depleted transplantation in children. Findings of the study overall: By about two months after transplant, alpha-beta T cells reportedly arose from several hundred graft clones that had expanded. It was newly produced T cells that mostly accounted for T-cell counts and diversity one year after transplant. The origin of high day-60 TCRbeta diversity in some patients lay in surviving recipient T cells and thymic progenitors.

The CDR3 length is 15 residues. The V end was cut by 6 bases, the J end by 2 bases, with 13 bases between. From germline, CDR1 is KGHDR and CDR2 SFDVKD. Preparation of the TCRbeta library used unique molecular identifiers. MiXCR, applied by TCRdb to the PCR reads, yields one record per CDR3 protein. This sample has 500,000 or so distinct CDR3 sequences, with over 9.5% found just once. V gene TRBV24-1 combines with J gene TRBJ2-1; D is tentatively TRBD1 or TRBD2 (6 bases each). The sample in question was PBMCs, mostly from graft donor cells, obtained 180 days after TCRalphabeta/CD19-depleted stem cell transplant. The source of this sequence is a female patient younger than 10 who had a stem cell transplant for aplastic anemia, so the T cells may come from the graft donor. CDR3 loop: CATSLGGTTYNEQFF. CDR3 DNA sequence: TGTGCCACCAGTTTAGGCGGGACAACCTACAATGAGCAGTTCTTC.